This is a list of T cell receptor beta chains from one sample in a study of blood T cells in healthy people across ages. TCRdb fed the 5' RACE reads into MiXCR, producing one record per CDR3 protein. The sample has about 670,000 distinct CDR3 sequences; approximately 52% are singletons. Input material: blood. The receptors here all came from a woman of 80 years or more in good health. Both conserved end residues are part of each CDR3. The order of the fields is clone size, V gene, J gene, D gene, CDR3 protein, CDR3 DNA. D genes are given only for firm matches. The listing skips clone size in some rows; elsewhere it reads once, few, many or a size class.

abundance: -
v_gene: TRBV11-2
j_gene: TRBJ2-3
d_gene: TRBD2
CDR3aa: CASRRIAGEADTQYF
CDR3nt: TGTGCCAGCAGACGTATAGCGGGAGAGGCAGATACGCAGTATTTT

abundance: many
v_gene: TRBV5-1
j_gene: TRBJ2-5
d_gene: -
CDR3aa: CASSLKVFVRFGVEETQYF
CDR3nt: TGCGCCAGCAGCTTGAAGGTGTTTGTCAGATTCGGGGTAGAAGAGACCCAGTACTTC

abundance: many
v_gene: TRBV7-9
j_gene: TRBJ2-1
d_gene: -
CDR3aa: CASSLGGRAYNEQFF
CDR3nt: TGTGCCAGCAGCTTAGGTGGCAGGGCTTACAATGAGCAGTTCTTC

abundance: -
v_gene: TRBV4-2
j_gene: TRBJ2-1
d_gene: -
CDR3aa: CASSQVGVAEQFF
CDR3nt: TGTGCCAGCAGCCAAGTAGGGGTCGCTGAGCAGTTCTTC

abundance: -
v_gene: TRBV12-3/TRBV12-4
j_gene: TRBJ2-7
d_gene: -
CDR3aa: CARSPWLASEQYF
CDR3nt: TGTGCCCGCAGCCCGTGGTTGGCATCCGAGCAGTACTTC

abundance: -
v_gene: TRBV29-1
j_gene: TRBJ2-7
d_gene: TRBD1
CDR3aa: CSVSRGLEYEQYF
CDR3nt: TGCAGCGTTAGCAGGGGGCTGGAGTACGAGCAGTACTTC

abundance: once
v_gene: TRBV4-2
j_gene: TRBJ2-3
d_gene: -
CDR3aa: CASSQDFRGRRTTDTQYF
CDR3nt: TGTGCCAGCAGCCAAGATTTCCGGGGACGAAGAACCACAGATACGCAGTATTTT

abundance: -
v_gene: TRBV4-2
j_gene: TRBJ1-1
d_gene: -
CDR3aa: CASSQDKRGTEAFF
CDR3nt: TGTGCCAGCAGCCAAGATAAGAGGGGCACTGAAGCTTTCTTT

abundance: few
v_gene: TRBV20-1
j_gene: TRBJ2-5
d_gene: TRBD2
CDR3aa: CSARDRTSGLQETQYF
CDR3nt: TGCAGTGCTAGAGATCGGACTAGCGGCCTCCAAGAGACCCAGTACTTC

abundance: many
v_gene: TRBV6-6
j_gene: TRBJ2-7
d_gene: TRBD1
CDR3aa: CASSPAWTGAIEQYF
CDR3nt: TGTGCCAGCAGCCCAGCCTGGACAGGGGCAATCGAGCAGTACTTC

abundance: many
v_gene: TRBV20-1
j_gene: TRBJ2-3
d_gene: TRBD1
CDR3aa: CSASGTALTDTQYF
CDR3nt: TGCAGTGCTAGTGGGACAGCCCTCACAGATACGCAGTATTTT

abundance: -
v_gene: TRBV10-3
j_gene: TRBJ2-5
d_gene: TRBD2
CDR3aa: CAIEASGTYNEQYF
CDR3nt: TGTGCCATCGAGGCTAGCGGGACGTACAATGAGCAGTACTTC

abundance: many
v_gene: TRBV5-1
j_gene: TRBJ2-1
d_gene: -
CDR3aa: CASSLDPQGTSEQFF
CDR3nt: TGCGCCAGCAGCTTGGATCCGCAGGGGACCTCCGAGCAGTTCTTC